Detailed here is one T cell receptor (beta chain). Its antigen is undetermined. The record originates from a study of monozygotic twins with inflammatory bowel disease. Germline CDR1 and CDR2: SQVTM and ANQGSEA. The CDR3 has 14 amino acids. TCRdb reprocessed the 5' RACE reads and reports one entry per CDR3 protein, with no DNA. The table lists 85,000 to 110,000 distinct CDR3 sequences. Findings and caveats of the study: Possibly because of limited power, concordant and discordant twins showed no difference in repertoire similarity. Varied immunosuppressive treatments among patients may have increased repertoire variability. Among IBD patients, fewer clonotypes were shared with others than among healthy twins, especially with disease activity.

Donors gave under 3 ml of blood apiece. The receptor's source is a human donor with ulcerative colitis or Crohn's disease, or a healthy co-twin of an affected twin (not recorded which). The chain couples TRBV29-1 to TRBJ2-7. The sample was blood. CDR3 amino acids: CSVEVTRQSYEQYF.